The rows below give T cell receptor beta chains drawn from one sample of a study of T cells in Graves' hyperthyroidism and ophthalmopathy. TCRdb re-called the multiplex PCR reads through MiXCR, storing one row per CDR3 protein. The sample records 530,000 or so distinct CDR3 sequences, roughly 18% being singletons. Sequenced sample: blood. These receptors were collected from a woman younger than 30 with Graves' ophthalmopathy. CDR3s include the opening cysteine and the closing phenylalanine or tryptophan. Each record gives: J gene, CDR3 length, clone size, D gene, V gene, CDR3 protein, CDR3 DNA. The D gene is left open where the match is weak. Clone size is shown for a subset of rows, as once, few, many or a class of expanded clone.

j_gene: TRBJ1-5; len: 14; abundance: .; d_gene: TRBD1; v_gene: TRBV28; CDR3aa: CASWGQGVGQPQHF; CDR3nt: TGTGCCAGCTGGGGGCAGGGGGTCGGTCAGCCCCAGCATTTT
j_gene: TRBJ2-7; len: 13; abundance: .; d_gene: TRBD1; v_gene: TRBV20-1; CDR3aa: CRPQGVEFYEQYF; CDR3nt: TGCAGGCCCCAGGGGGTAGAATTCTACGAGCAGTACTTC
j_gene: TRBJ2-5; len: 12; abundance: .; d_gene: .; v_gene: TRBV19; CDR3aa: CATQDLGETQYF; CDR3nt: TGTGCCACCCAGGATCTCGGGGAGACCCAGTACTTC
j_gene: TRBJ2-3; len: 15; abundance: many; d_gene: TRBD1; v_gene: TRBV28; CDR3aa: CASRAATGSTDTQYF; CDR3nt: TGTGCCAGCAGAGCAGCGACAGGGAGCACAGATACGCAGTATTTT
j_gene: TRBJ1-1; len: 15; abundance: many; d_gene: .; v_gene: TRBV7-2; CDR3aa: CASSSPAGMNTEAFF; CDR3nt: TGTGCCAGCAGCTCGCCAGCCGGGATGAACACTGAAGCTTTCTTT
j_gene: TRBJ1-3; len: 13; abundance: .; d_gene: .; v_gene: TRBV20-1; CDR3aa: CSARQGSGNTIYF; CDR3nt: TGCAGTGCTAGACAGGGGTCGGGAAACACCATATATTTT
j_gene: TRBJ1-1; len: 13; abundance: few; d_gene: .; v_gene: TRBV29-1; CDR3aa: CSVQKGGNPEAFF; CDR3nt: TGCAGCGTCCAAAAAGGGGGGAACCCTGAAGCTTTCTTT
j_gene: TRBJ2-5; len: 13; abundance: few; d_gene: TRBD2; v_gene: TRBV2; CDR3aa: CASKERGGGTQYF; CDR3nt: TGTGCCAGCAAGGAGCGGGGGGGCGGGACCCAGTACTTC
j_gene: TRBJ2-3; len: 18; abundance: many; d_gene: .; v_gene: TRBV11-1; CDR3aa: CASSSHLRGRPHTDTQYF; CDR3nt: TGTGCCAGCAGCTCTCACCTCCGGGGAAGACCGCACACAGATACGCAGTATTTT
j_gene: TRBJ1-1; len: 12; abundance: many; d_gene: .; v_gene: TRBV28; CDR3aa: CASSPEPSEAFF; CDR3nt: TGTGCCAGCAGTCCAGAACCATCTGAAGCTTTCTTT